Listed here are 22 T cell receptor beta chains from one sample, sequenced in a study of T cells after yellow fever vaccination (dated by TCRdb to about 2019). The library was prepared using 5' RACE. Instrument used: Illumina NovaSeq 6000. Using fastp at Q25 and MiXCR, TCRdb reprocessed the public reads and kept productive beta chains. When rows share a CDR3 protein, they turn into one entry using the most common DNA and genes. Counted in this sample were 150,000 to 200,000 distinct CDR3 sequences; about 10% of them appeared once. The biggest ten clones account for less than 40% of the sample. The meaning of the sample's treatment or condition label: live attenuated yellow fever vaccine strain. The sequencing used CD8+ T cells sorted from PBMCs, collected 15 days after the yellow fever booster vaccination. The receptors derive from a man younger than 35 who received the YFV17D yellow fever vaccine.

V is TRBV4-1 and J is TRBJ1-1; D may be TRBD1 (5 bases). V lost 5 bases, J lost 0 bases, and 13 bases lay in between. This CDR3 spans 15 amino acids. Germline V gene lookup returns CDR1 MGHRA and CDR2 YSYEKL. The CDR3 nucleotides are TGCGCCAGCAGCTCCCAAGGGGATATGAACACTGAAGCTTTCTTT. Translation: CASSSQGDMNTEAFF.

The rearrangement links TRBV9 to TRBJ1-6; no reliable D call. This CDR3 comprises 13 residues. CDR1 is SGDLS and CDR2 is YYNGEE in the germline V gene. V lost 0 bases and J lost 10, with 8 bases in between. Here the CDR3 reads CASSVGGSSPLHF. The CDR3 DNA is TGTGCCAGCAGCGTAGGGGGATCGTCACCCCTCCACTTT.

This clonotype has just a few counts. The rearrangement joins TRBV27 to TRBJ1-4; 8 bases align to TRBD1. V shed 1 base and J 5 bases; nucleotides not matched to a gene: 9. The CDR3 spans 17 residues. Germline V lookup: CDR1 MNHEY, CDR2 SMNVEV (reference sequence). CDR3 sequence reads: CASSLLPRGRKNEKLFF. The CDR3, as DNA: TGTGCCAGCAGTTTATTGCCCAGGGGGCGAAAGAATGAAAAACTGTTTTTT.

In this sample, this clonotype turned up many times. V gene TRBV15 combines with J gene TRBJ1-6, with D maybe TRBD1 (5 bases). Deletions cut 1 base from V and 8 bases from J, with 9 bases between. Germline V CDR1 and CDR2: LNHNV, YYDKDF (reference sequence). This CDR3 contains 14 residues. CDR3 nucleotide sequence: TGTGCCACCAGCAGAGCCATGGGGGATTCACCCCTCCACTTT. Amino acid sequence: CATSRAMGDSPLHF.

This clonotype was observed a few times. The CDR3 loop reads CSVEGSVTEAFF. CDR3 coding DNA: TGCAGCGTTGAAGGTTCAGTCACTGAAGCTTTCTTT. V and J are TRBV29-1 and TRBJ1-1; D remains unclear. The ends were cut back, 1 base at V and 4 bases at J, with 7 bases in the middle. Germline CDR1 and CDR2: SQVTM and ANQGSEA. The CDR3 loop spans 12 amino acids.

The V and J genes are TRBV7-9 and TRBJ1-6; possible D gene TRBD1, 6 bases. V gave up 10 bases and J gave up 7 bases, with 11 bases separating them. The V gene's germline CDR1 is SEHNR and CDR2 FQNEAQ (reference sequence). The CDR3 loop spans 12 amino acids. The CDR3 DNA sequence: TGTGCCACTACAACAGGGAATTCACCCCTCCACTTT. As protein: CATTTGNSPLHF.

The chain is built from TRBV14 and TRBJ2-2; D call uncertain. The V gene's germline CDR1 is SGHDN and CDR2 FVKESK. Trimming took off 3 bases at V and 5 bases at J, with 4 bases between the two ends. This CDR3 contains 12 residues. The CDR3 spells CASSHWTGELFF. As DNA, the CDR3 is TGTGCCAGCAGCCACTGGACCGGGGAGCTGTTTTTT.

The sample holds many counts of this clonotype. This chain joins TRBV21-1 and TRBJ2-6. TRBV21-1 has pseudogene status. This CDR3 is 16 amino acids long. The CDR3 here is CASSSRRGSGANVLTF. As DNA, the CDR3 is TGTGCCAGCAGCTCAAGACGGGGCTCTGGGGCCAACGTCCTGACTTTC.

The chain recombines TRBV6-2 or TRBV6-3 with TRBJ2-1; 11 positions agree with TRBD1. Trimming cost V 6 bases and J 7 bases; bases outside gene matches: 8. The CDR3 covers 15 residues. Per the germline V gene, CDR1 is MNHEY and CDR2 is SVGEGT. The CDR3 nucleotides read TGTGCCAGCAGGGAGGGACAGGGGGATTCGAATGAGCAGTTCTTC. Protein: CASREGQGDSNEQFF.

There are a few counts of this clonotype. Germline is not matched at one junction end, which may reflect a read error. The chain combines TRBV7-9 with TRBJ2-1; D is ambiguous. The CDR3 loop spans 15 amino acids. Germline V CDR1 and CDR2: SEHNR, FQNEAQ (reference sequence). The CDR3 is CASTLPGWLYNEQFF. DNA for the CDR3: TGTGCCAGCACCTTACCTGGCTGGTTATACAATGAGCAGTTCTTC.

This clonotype was seen a few times. J is TRBJ2-5 and V is TRBV4-1; the match to TRBD2 covers 8 bases. Germline values: CDR1 MGHRA, CDR2 YSYEKL. The CDR3 is 14 residues long. After removal of 4 bases from V and 2 bases from J, the junction contained 3 bases not matched to a gene. In DNA form, the CDR3 reads TGCGCCAGCAGCCCACTAGCGGATCAAGAGACCCAGTACTTC. This sequence encodes CASSPLADQETQYF.

This chain links TRBV29-1 with TRBJ2-7; 9 bases align to TRBD1. CDR3 size: 12 residues. Germline trimming cut 6 bases from V and 2 bases from J; bases unmatched to any gene: 2. Germline CDR1 and CDR2: SQVTM and ANQGSEA. CDR3 in amino acids: CSVWTGAYEQYF. In nucleotides, the CDR3 is TGCAGCGTCTGGACAGGGGCCTACGAGCAGTACTTC.

The chain joins TRBV6-5 to TRBJ1-1; 8 nucleotides agree with TRBD1. The CDR3 totals 14 residues. The germline V gene encodes CDR1 MNHEY and CDR2 SVGAGI. V gave up 7 bases and J gave up 7 bases; unmatched junction bases: 11. CDR3 region: CASTTRQGLREAFF. The CDR3 region has the DNA TGTGCCAGCACCACAAGACAGGGGCTGCGTGAAGCTTTCTTT.

This chain links TRBV14 with TRBJ2-3; possibly TRBD2 for D (6 bases). The CDR3 length is 15 residues. Trimming took 4 bases from V and 5 from J, leaving 16 bases between them. The germline gives CDR1 SGHDN, CDR2 FVKESK. CDR3 protein: CASSLAGRPKDTQYF. For the CDR3, the DNA is TGTGCCAGCAGCCTTGCCGGGAGACCGAAAGATACGCAGTATTTT.

There are a few counts of this clonotype. The chain couples TRBV2 to TRBJ2-7, with TRBD1 matching 10 bases. Germline CDR1 and CDR2: SNHLY and FYNNEI. CDR3 length equals 13 residues. Trimming at V came to 8 bases and at J to 2 bases, leaving 3 bases not matched to a gene. In DNA, the CDR3 is TGTGCCAGCCGGGACAGGGGTGCCTACGAGCAGTACTTC. Translating it yields CASRDRGAYEQYF. The whole variable domain, filled in from reference TRBV2 and TRBJ2-7, reads EPEVTQTPSHQVTQMGQEVILRCVPISNHLYFYWYRQILGQKVEFLVSFYNNEISEKSEIFDDQFSVERPDGSNFTLKIRSTKLEDSAMYFCASRDRGAYEQYFGPGTRLTVT.

The chain uses TRBV7-2 and TRBJ1-2; tentatively, D is TRBD1 (6 bases). Germline CDR1 SGHTA, CDR2 FQGNSA. This CDR3 is 13 amino acids long. The V end lost 8 bases, the J end lost 8 bases, and 18 bases lay between the germline ends. CDR3 sequence (DNA): TGTGCCAGCGGCGACTTGGGGGGCCGAGGCTACACCTTC. This encodes CASGDLGGRGYTF.

This clonotype has ten or more counts. J is TRBJ1-1 and V is TRBV11-1, with 9 bases that match TRBD1. CDR3 length: 15 residues. V shed 2 bases and J 8 bases; nucleotides not matched to a gene: 9. CDR1 and CDR2 (germline): SGHAT, FQDESV (reference sequence). CDR3 residues: CASSLTGGALPEAFF. The CDR3 DNA reads as TGTGCCAGCAGCTTAACAGGGGGCGCCCTGCCAGAAGCTTTCTTT.

This clonotype has only a few counts. V usage is TRBV5-5 and J usage is TRBJ2-1; D is undetermined. CDR1 is SGHKS and CDR2 is YYEKEE in the germline V gene (reference sequence). Deletions cut 4 bases from V and 1 base from J, with 9 bases between. The CDR3 consists of 14 residues. CDR3 loop: CASSLWPSYNEQFF. CDR3 DNA sequence: TGTGCCAGCAGCCTCTGGCCTTCCTACAATGAGCAGTTCTTC.

This clonotype was observed a few times. The gene calls are TRBV5-5 and TRBJ2-1, with 10 bases aligning to TRBD2. The V segment lost 3 bases and the J segment 2 bases; nucleotides outside the gene matches: 8. CDR3 size: 17 residues. Germline values: CDR1 SGHKS, CDR2 YYEKEE (reference sequence). The DNA for the CDR3 is TGTGCCAGCAGCTCAATCCTAGCGGGGGATACCTACAATGAGCAGTTCTTC. It is translated as CASSSILAGDTYNEQFF. Filled out from reference TRBV5-5 and TRBJ2-1, the complete variable domain reads DAGVTQSPTHLIKTRGQQVTLRCSPISGHKSVSWYQQVLGQGPQFIFQYYEKEERGRGNFPDRFSARQFPNYSSELNVNALLLGDSALYLCASSSILAGDTYNEQFFGPGTRLTVL.

This chain joins TRBV7-6 and TRBJ1-2; D call uncertain. The CDR3 spans 17 residues. Looked up from germline, CDR1 is SGHVS and CDR2 is FNYEAQ. Between the trimmed V and J ends, which lost 6 bases and 0 bases, there was a span of 20 bases. The CDR3 nucleotides read TGTGCCAGCAGTCCCAACGGGCAGGCGTACGCTAACTATGGCTACACCTTC. Amino acids: CASSPNGQAYANYGYTF.

The chain couples TRBV6-2 or TRBV6-3 to TRBJ2-1; the match to TRBD1 covers 10 bases. The V and J ends lost 2 bases and 9 bases, in that order; junction bases with no gene match: 7. This CDR3 is 15 amino acids long. Per the germline V gene, CDR1 is MNHEY and CDR2 is SVGEGT. The CDR3 DNA sequence: TGTGCCAGCAGTTACAGACGACAGGGGGCTTTTGAGCAGTTCTTC. This sequence encodes CASSYRRQGAFEQFF.

This clonotype was seen a few times. V usage is TRBV7-9 and J usage is TRBJ2-6; D remains unclear. The germline V gene encodes CDR1 SEHNR and CDR2 FQNEAQ (reference sequence). This CDR3 is 15 amino acids long. V shed 5 bases and J shed 4 bases, with 12 bases lying between them. The CDR3 reads CASSRPESGANVLTF. Written as DNA, the CDR3 is TGTGCCAGCAGCCGCCCCGAATCCGGGGCCAACGTCCTGACTTTC.